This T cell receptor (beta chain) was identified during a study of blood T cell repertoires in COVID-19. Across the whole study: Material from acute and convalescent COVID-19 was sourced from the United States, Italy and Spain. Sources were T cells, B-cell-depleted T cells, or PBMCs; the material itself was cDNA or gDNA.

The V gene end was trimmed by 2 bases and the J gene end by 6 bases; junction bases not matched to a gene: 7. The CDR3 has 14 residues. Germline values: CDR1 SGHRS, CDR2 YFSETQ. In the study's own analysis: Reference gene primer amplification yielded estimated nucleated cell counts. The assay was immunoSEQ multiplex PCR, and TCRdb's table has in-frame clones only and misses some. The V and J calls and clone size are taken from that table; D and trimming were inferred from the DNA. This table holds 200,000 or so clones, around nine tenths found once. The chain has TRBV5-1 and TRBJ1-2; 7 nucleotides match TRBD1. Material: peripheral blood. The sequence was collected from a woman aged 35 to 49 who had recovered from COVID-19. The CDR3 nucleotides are TGCGCCAGCAGCTTACAGGGGCCTGAGAATGGCTACACCTTC. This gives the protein CASSLQGPENGYTF.